The rows below give T cell receptor beta chains drawn from one sample of a study of regulatory and conventional T cells in RAG deficiency. Here immunoSEQ multiplex PCR was the method, and the copy in TCRdb shows in-frame clones only, minus some. Here the sample spans around 30,000 clones, about 91% being singletons. This sample was also put to use in a study of regulatory T cells.

The material sequenced was CD8+ T cells sorted from blood. The receptors shown here come from a human donor in good health. The CDR3 runs from the conserved cysteine through the conserved F or W. The D gene is left open where the match is weak. For some rows the clone size is stated as once, few or many, or as a class when expanded; others skip it.

>TRBV15|NA|TRBJ2-5|NA
CATRSLQPWGGYQETQYF
TGTGCCACCAGGTCTCTGCAGCCGTGGGGTGGGTACCAAGAGACCCAGTACTTC
>TRBV5-1|TRBD2|TRBJ2-5|NA
CASSPYIIAGVLSVVGQETQYF
TGCGCCAGCAGCCCCTATATAATAGCGGGAGTGCTTTCAGTGGTGGGCCAAGAGACCCAGTACTTC
>TRBV28|NA|TRBJ2-3|NA
CASSSVGGADTQYF
TGTGCCAGCAGTTCTGTGGGAGGTGCGGATACGCAGTATTTT
>TRBV29-1|TRBD1|TRBJ2-2|NA
CSGTGVTGELFF
TGCAGCGGGACAGGGGTCACCGGGGAGCTGTTTTTT
>TRBV6-1|TRBD1|TRBJ1-4|once
CASSAEGTGSGKLFF
TGTGCCAGCAGTGCGGAGGGGACAGGGAGTGGAAAACTGTTTTTT
>TRBV13|NA|TRBJ1-3|NA
CASSLVAKSSGNTIYF
TGTGCCAGCAGCTTAGTAGCGAAGAGCTCTGGAAACACCATATATTTT
>TRBV29-1|TRBD1|TRBJ2-2|NA
CSVEDEGQHTGELFF
TGCAGCGTTGAAGATGAGGGACAGCACACCGGGGAGCTGTTTTTT
>TRBV7-6|NA|TRBJ2-3|NA
CASSLLQRNTDTQYF
TGTGCCAGCAGCTTACTACAGCGGAACACAGATACGCAGTATTTT
>TRBV9|NA|TRBJ2-7|NA
CASSVDWGDSYEQYF
TGTGCCAGCAGCGTAGATTGGGGGGATTCCTACGAGCAGTACTTC
>TRBV5-1|TRBD1|TRBJ1-1|NA
CASSQIGTVEAFF
TGCGCCAGCAGCCAAATTGGGACAGTTGAAGCTTTCTTT
>TRBV5-4|NA|TRBJ1-2|NA
CASRIEPLHDRSYGYTF
TGTGCCAGCAGAATTGAACCCCTCCACGACAGATCCTATGGCTACACCTTC
>TRBV6-9|NA|TRBJ2-3|NA
CASRLTDTQYF
TGTGCCAGCCGTTTGACAGATACGCAGTATTTT
>TRBV11-2|NA|TRBJ2-7|NA
CASSSSIDSYEQYF
TGTGCCAGCAGCTCCTCCATCGACAGCTACGAGCAGTACTTC
>TRBV5-4|NA|TRBJ2-3|NA
CASSGGGLGDTQYF
TGTGCCAGCAGCGGGGGGGGCCTCGGCGATACGCAGTATTTT
>TRBV6-5|NA|TRBJ1-2|NA
CASRGEPNYGYTF
TGTGCCAGCAGGGGGGAACCTAACTATGGCTACACCTTC
>TRBV4-1|NA|TRBJ2-7|NA
CASSHAGEVGEQYF
TGTGCCAGCAGCCACGCAGGGGAGGTGGGGGAGCAGTACTTC
>TRBV6-4|NA|TRBJ1-5|NA
CASSEGSNQPQHF
TGTGCCAGCAGTGAGGGGAGCAATCAGCCCCAGCATTTT
>TRBV29-1|NA|TRBJ1-3|NA
CSVDGLGGSGNTIYF
TGCAGCGTTGACGGATTAGGGGGCTCTGGAAACACCATATATTTT
>TRBV5-1|NA|TRBJ1-2|once
CASSLAAGSGDYGYTF
TGCGCCAGCAGCTTGGCCGCGGGAAGCGGTGACTATGGCTACACCTTC
>TRBV7-3|TRBD2|TRBJ2-1|once
CASSSTAGVAYNEQFF
TGTGCCAGCAGCTCGACAGCGGGAGTCGCATACAATGAGCAGTTCTTC
>TRBV9|NA|TRBJ2-1|NA
CASSVVPGGDYNEQFF
TGTGCCAGCAGCGTAGTGCCGGGGGGCGACTACAATGAGCAGTTCTTC
>TRBV6-5|NA|TRBJ2-7|NA
CASSPSGLSSYEQYF
TGTGCCAGCAGCCCAAGCGGGTTGAGCTCCTACGAGCAGTACTTC
>TRBV2|NA|TRBJ1-4|NA
CASSDAGRTNEKLFF
TGTGCCAGCAGTGATGCAGGGCGGACTAATGAAAAACTGTTTTTT
>TRBV9|NA|TRBJ2-7|NA
CASSAKAGTVSYEQYF
TGTGCCAGCAGCGCTAAAGCCGGGACGGTTTCCTACGAGCAGTACTTC
>TRBV15|NA|TRBJ1-2|NA
CATSRVGATYGYTF
TGTGCCACCAGCAGAGTGGGAGCTACTTATGGCTACACCTTC
>TRBV7-2|NA|TRBJ2-7|NA
CASSPSGTMHVNEQYF
TGTGCCAGCAGCCCATCCGGGACAATGCATGTCAACGAGCAGTACTTC
>TRBV2|NA|TRBJ1-2|NA
CASRSEPAQGYDTF
TGTGCCAGCAGATCCGAGCCCGCGCAAGGGTACGACACCTTC
>TRBV19|NA|TRBJ1-6|NA
CASSIERQGMSSPLHF
TGTGCCAGTAGTATAGAACGTCAGGGGATGAGTTCACCCCTCCACTTT
>TRBV30|NA|TRBJ1-2|NA
CAWRDPLGYTF
TGTGCCTGGAGGGATCCCCTGGGCTACACCTTC
>TRBV2|NA|TRBJ1-3|NA
CARASGNTIYF
TGTGCCCGGGCCTCTGGAAACACCATATATTTT
>TRBV2|NA|TRBJ1-2|NA
CASSATDYGYTF
TGTGCCAGCAGTGCGACCGACTATGGCTACACCTTC
>TRBV11-2|TRBD1|TRBJ2-7|NA
CASSYAGTGEQYF
TGTGCCAGCAGTTACGCCGGGACAGGGGAGCAGTACTTC
>TRBV7-8|NA|TRBJ1-1|NA
CASSLVGVTEAFF
TGTGCCAGCAGCTTAGTGGGGGTTACTGAAGCTTTCTTT
>TRBV6-5|TRBD1|TRBJ1-6|NA
CASSYSGQVNNSPLHF
TGTGCCAGCAGTTACTCGGGACAGGTTAATAATTCACCCCTCCACTTT
>TRBV9|NA|TRBJ2-3|NA
CASSVEGGTDTQYF
TGTGCCAGCAGCGTAGAGGGGGGCACAGATACGCAGTATTTT
>TRBV7-9|NA|TRBJ2-5|once
CASSLGAPQETQYF
TGTGCCAGCAGCTTAGGGGCCCCACAAGAGACCCAGTACTTC
>TRBV13|NA|TRBJ1-2|NA
CASSGGVGYGYTF
TGTGCCAGCAGTGGGGGCGTTGGCTATGGCTACACCTTC
>TRBV2|NA|TRBJ1-1|NA
CASGGGGLGTEAFF
TGTGCCAGCGGGGGGGGTGGGCTCGGCACTGAAGCTTTCTTT
>TRBV7-3|NA|TRBJ2-7|once
CASSPPGSPEQYF
TGTGCCAGCAGCCCGCCCGGATCGCCCGAGCAGTACTTC